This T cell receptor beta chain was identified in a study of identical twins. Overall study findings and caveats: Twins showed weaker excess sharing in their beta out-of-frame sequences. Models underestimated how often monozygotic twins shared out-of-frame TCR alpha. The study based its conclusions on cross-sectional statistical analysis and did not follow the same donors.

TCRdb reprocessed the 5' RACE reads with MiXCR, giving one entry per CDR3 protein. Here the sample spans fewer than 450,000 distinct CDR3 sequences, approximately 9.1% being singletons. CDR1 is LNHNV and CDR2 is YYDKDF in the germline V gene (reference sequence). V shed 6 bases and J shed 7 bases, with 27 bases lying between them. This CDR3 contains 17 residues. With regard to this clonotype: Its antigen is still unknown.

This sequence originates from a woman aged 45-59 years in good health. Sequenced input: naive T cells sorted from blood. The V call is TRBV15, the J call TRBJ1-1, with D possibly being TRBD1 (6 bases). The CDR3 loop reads CATRGGGGEGHGFEAFF. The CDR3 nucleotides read TGTGCCACCAGGGGAGGGGGTGGAGAGGGACACGGCTTTGAAGCTTTCTTT.